This note documents a single TCR beta chain sequence. As processed by the authors: Using reference gene primer amplification, nucleated cell counts were estimated. Measured with immunoSEQ multiplex PCR; TCRdb has only the in-frame clones, and not every one. V and J calls and clone size come straight from that table; D and trimming were deduced from the DNA. The sample holds 300,000 to 350,000 clones, 80% to 90% seen once. All enrollees were roughly 18 to 95 years old and from 20 to 30 US areas. This CDR3 has 13 amino acids. Per germline, CDR1 LNHDA and CDR2 SQIVND (reference sequence). The V end was cut by 5 bases, the J end by 5 bases, with 11 bases between. This specimen belongs to a study of blood T cell repertoires in COVID-19. The wider study: Material from acute and convalescent COVID-19 was sourced from the United States, Italy and Spain. The analysed material was cDNA or gDNA that came from T cells, B-cell-depleted T cells, or PBMCs.

J is TRBJ2-3 and V is TRBV19; D remains ambiguous. What was sequenced was PBMCs or T cells enriched from blood (not recorded which). The TCR originated in a woman aged 40 to 55 with acute COVID-19. CDR3 DNA: TGTGCCAGTAGTTTTTATTCCGGAGATACGCAGTATTTT. It yields the protein CASSFYSGDTQYF.